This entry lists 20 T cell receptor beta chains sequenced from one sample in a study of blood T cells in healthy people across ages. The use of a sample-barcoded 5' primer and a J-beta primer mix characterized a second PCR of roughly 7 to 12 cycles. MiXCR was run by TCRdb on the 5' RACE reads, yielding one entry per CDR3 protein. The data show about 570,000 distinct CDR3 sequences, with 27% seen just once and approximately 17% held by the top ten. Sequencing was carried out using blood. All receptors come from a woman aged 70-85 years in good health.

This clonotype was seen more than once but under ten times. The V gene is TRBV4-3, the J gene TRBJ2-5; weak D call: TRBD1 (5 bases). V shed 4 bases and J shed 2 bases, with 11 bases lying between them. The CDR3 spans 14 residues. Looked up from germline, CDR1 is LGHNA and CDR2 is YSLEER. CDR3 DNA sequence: TGCGCCAGCAGCCGCTTGGGGCTTCAAGAGACCCAGTACTTC. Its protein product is CASSRLGLQETQYF.

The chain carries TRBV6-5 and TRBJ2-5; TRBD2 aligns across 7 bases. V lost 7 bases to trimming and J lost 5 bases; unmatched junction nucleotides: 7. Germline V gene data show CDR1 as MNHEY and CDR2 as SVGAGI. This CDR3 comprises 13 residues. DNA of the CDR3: TGTGCCAGCACCAGGGAGGGAGCGGAGACCCAGTACTTC. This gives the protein CASTREGAETQYF.

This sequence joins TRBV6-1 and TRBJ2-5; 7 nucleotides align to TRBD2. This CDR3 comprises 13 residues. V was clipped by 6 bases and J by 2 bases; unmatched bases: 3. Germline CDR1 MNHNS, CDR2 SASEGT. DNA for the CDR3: TGTGCCAGCAGGGGGACTATACAAGAGACCCAGTACTTC. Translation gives CASRGTIQETQYF.

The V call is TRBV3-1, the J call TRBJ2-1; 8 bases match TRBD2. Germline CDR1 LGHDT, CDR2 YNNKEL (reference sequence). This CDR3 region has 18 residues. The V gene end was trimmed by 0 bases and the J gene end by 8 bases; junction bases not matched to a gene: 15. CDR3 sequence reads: CASSQDWFGLAQQDEQFF. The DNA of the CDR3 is TGTGCCAGCAGCCAAGATTGGTTTGGACTAGCCCAACAGGATGAGCAGTTCTTC.

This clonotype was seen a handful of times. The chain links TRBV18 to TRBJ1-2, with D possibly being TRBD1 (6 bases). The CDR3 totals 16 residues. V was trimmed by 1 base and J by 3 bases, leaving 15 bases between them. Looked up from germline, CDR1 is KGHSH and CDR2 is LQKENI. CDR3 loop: CASSPLNPGEYYGYTF. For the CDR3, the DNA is TGTGCCAGCTCACCACTGAATCCAGGGGAATACTATGGCTACACCTTC.

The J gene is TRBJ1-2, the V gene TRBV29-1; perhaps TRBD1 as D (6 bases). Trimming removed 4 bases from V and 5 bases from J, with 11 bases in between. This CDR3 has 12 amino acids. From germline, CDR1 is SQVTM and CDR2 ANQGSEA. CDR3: CSVVGRGYGYTF. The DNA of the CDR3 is TGCAGCGTTGTTGGCAGGGGTTATGGCTACACCTTC.

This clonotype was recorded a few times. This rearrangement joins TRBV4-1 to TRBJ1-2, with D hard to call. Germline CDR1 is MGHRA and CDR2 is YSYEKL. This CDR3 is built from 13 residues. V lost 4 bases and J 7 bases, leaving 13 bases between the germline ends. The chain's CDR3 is CASSPLGEIGYTF. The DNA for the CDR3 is TGCGCCAGCAGCCCGTTGGGAGAGATTGGCTACACCTTC.

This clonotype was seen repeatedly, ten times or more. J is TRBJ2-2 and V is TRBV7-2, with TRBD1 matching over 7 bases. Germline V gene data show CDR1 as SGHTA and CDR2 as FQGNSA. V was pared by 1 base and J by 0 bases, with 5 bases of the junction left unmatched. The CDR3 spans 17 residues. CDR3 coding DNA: TGTGCCAGCAGCTTAGAAATGGACAGGACGAACACCGGGGAGCTGTTTTTT. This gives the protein CASSLEMDRTNTGELFF.

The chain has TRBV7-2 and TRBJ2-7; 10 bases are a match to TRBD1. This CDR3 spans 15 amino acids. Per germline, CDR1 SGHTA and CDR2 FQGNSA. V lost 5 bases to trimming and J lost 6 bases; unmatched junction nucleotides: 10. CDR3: CASSLYSGQGFEQYF. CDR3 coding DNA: TGTGCCAGCAGCCTCTACTCGGGACAGGGGTTCGAGCAGTACTTC. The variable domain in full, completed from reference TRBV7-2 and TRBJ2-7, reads GAGVSQSPSNKVTEKGKDVELRCDPISGHTALYWYRQSLGQGLEFLIYFQGNSAPDKSGLPSDRFSAERTGGSVSTLTIQRTQQEDSAVYLCASSLYSGQGFEQYFGPGTRLTVT.

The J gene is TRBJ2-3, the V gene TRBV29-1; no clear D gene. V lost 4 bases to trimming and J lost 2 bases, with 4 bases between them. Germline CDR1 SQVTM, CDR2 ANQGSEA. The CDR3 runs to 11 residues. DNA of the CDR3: TGCAGCGTTGCAGACACAGATACGCAGTATTTT. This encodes CSVADTDTQYF.

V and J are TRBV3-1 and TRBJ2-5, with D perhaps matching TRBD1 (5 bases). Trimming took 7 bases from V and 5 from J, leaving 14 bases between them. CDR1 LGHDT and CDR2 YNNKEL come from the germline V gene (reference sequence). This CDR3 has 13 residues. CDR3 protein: CASTNEGVETQYF. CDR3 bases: TGTGCCAGCACCAACGAAGGGGTGGAGACCCAGTACTTC.

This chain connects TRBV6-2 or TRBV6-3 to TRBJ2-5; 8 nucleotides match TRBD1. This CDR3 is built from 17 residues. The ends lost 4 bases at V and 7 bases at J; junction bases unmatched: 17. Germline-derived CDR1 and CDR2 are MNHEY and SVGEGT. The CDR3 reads CASSFPRTGHLPGTQYF. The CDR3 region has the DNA TGTGCCAGCAGTTTTCCCCGGACAGGGCATCTCCCGGGGACCCAGTACTTC.

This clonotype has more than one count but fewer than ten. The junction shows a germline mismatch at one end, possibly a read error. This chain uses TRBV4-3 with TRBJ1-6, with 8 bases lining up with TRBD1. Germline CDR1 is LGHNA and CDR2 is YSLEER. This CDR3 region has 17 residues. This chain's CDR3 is CASGQSYLGDRSSPLHF. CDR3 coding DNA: TGCGCCAGCGGCCAATCTTATCTCGGGGACAGGAGTTCACCCCTCCACTTT.

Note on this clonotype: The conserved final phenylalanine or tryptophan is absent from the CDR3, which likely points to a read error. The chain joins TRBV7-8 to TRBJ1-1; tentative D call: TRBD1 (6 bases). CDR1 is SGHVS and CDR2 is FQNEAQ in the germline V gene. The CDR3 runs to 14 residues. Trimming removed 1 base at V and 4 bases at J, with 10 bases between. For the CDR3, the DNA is TGTGCCAGCAGCTTAGAAGGCAGGGGCACTGAAGCTTTCTCT. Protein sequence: CASSLEGRGTEAFS.

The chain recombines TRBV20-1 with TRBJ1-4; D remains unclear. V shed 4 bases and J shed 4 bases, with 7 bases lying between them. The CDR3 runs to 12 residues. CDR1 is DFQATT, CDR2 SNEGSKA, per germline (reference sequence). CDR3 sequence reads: CSAKSFNEKLFF. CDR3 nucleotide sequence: TGCAGTGCTAAGTCCTTTAATGAAAAACTGTTTTTT.

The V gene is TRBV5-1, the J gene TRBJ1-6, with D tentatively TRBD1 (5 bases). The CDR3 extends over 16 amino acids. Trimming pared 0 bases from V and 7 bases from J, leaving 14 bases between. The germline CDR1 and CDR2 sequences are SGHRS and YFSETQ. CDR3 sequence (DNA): TGCGCCAGCAGCTTGGCCGGGGCAGGGAGCAATTCACCCCTCCACTTT. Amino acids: CASSLAGAGSNSPLHF.

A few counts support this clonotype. Written as DNA, the CDR3 is TGTGCCAGCTCACCACGACAGGGCAGGGACACTGAAGCTTTCTTT. Translating it yields CASSPRQGRDTEAFF. The rearrangement links TRBV18 to TRBJ1-1, with TRBD1 matching 7 bases. This CDR3 comprises 15 residues. Looked up from germline, CDR1 is KGHSH and CDR2 is LQKENI. V dropped 1 base and J dropped 3; count of bases not matched to a gene: 5.

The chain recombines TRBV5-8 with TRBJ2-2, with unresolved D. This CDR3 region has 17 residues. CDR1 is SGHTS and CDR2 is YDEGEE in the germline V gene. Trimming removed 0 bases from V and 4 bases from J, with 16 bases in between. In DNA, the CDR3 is TGTGCCAGCAGCTTGGGATCCTGGGGATTGGGCACCGGGGAGCTGTTTTTT. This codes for CASSLGSWGLGTGELFF.

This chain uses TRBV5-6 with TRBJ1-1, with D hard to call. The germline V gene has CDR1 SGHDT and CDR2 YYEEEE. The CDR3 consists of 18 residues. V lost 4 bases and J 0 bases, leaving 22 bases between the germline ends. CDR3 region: CASSPKPTSWEMNTEAFF. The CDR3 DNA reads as TGTGCCAGCAGCCCAAAACCAACGAGCTGGGAAATGAACACTGAAGCTTTCTTT.

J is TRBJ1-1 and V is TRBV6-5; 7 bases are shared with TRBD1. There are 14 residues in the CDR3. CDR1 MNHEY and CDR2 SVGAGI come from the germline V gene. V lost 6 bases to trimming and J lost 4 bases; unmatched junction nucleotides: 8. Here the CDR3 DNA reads TGTGCCAGCAGACAAGGGGGCGCCGGCACTGAAGCTTTCTTT. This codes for CASRQGGAGTEAFF.